These 5 T cell receptor beta chains share one sample of origin, sequenced in a study of neoadjuvant anti-PD-1 for oral cavity cancer. Sequenced by immunoSEQ multiplex PCR; TCRdb stores in-frame clones only, minus some. The sample records over 13,000 clones, approximately 70% being singletons. Time point: after neoadjuvant nivolumab, at surgical resection. The material sequenced was PBMCs, taken after nivolumab (anti-PD-1) treatment. The receptors derive from a person aged 40-85 years with oral cavity squamous cell carcinoma.

This clone was observed a few times. The chain recombines TRBV27 with TRBJ1-2; a possible D gene is TRBD1 (5 bases). Germline-derived CDR1 and CDR2 are MNHEY and SMNVEV (reference sequence). The germline V and J ends were trimmed by 5 bases and 4 bases, with 14 bases remaining between them. CDR3 length: 14 amino acids. The CDR3 DNA sequence: TGTGCCAGCAGTCCTCCCGGGACGGCCTATGGCTACACCTTC. Amino acids: CASSPPGTAYGYTF.

The J gene is TRBJ1-5, the V gene TRBV6-5; 10 bases map to TRBD1. CDR3 length: 15 amino acids. V shed 2 bases and J 6 bases; nucleotides not matched to a gene: 4. The germline V gene has CDR1 MNHEY and CDR2 SVGAGI. The CDR3 DNA reads as TGTGCCAGCAGTTACCAGACAGGGGGCCGTCAGCCCCAGCATTTT. The encoded protein is CASSYQTGGRQPQHF.

The V call is TRBV29-1, the J call TRBJ2-2; D gene ambiguous. Germline lookup yields CDR1 SQVTM and CDR2 ANQGSEA. The ends were cut back, 4 bases at V and 5 bases at J, with 5 bases in the middle. The length of the CDR3 is 11 residues. CDR3 in DNA: TGCAGCGTTGCTCAAACCGGGGAGCTGTTTTTT. It translates to CSVAQTGELFF.

This chain joins TRBV29-1 and TRBJ1-1, with D maybe TRBD1 (5 bases). V was pared by 1 base and J by 6 bases, with 12 bases between. This CDR3 is built from 13 residues. CDR1 SQVTM and CDR2 ANQGSEA come from the germline V gene. The CDR3 nucleotides read TGCAGCGTTGAAGGGGGCGTAGTCTCTGAAGCTTTCTTT. Translation gives CSVEGGVVSEAFF.

The rearrangement links TRBV27 to TRBJ2-2, with unresolved D. V was shortened by 3 bases and J by 7 bases, with 9 bases between the two germline ends. The CDR3 runs to 13 residues. The V gene's germline CDR1 is MNHEY and CDR2 SMNVEV (reference sequence). The CDR3 DNA reads TGTGCCAGCAGTTTCGGTGAAATCGGGGAGCTGTTTTTT. It is translated as CASSFGEIGELFF.